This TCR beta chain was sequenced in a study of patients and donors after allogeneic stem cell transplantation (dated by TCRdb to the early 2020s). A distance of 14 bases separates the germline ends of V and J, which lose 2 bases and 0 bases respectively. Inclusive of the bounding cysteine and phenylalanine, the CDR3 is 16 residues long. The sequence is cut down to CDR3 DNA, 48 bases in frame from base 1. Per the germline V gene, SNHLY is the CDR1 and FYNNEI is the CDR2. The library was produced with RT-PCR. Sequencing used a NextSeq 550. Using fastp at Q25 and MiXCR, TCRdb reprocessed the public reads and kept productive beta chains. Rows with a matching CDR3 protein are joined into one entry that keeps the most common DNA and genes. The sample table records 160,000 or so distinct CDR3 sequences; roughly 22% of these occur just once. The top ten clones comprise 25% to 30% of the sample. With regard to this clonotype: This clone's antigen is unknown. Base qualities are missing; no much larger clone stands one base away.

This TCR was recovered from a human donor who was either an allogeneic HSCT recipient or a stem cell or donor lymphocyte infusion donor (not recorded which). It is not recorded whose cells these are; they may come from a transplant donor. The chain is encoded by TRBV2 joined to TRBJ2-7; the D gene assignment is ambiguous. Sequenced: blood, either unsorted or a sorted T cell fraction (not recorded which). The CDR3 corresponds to CASSETPRTISYEQYF. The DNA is TGTGCCAGCAGTGAAACCCCGCGGACCATCTCCTACGAGCAGTACTTC.